A selection of T cell receptor beta chains follows, all from one sample in a study of shared clonotypes between healthy human individuals. Using immunoSEQ multiplex PCR, the repertoire was profiled, and TCRdb retains in-frame clones only, with some absent. The table has some 2.4 million clones, roughly 93% seen once. Sequencing was carried out using naive CD4+ T cells from PBMCs. These receptor sequences come from a man aged 18 to 35 in good health. Some clones in this sample may be carry-over from other donors' samples. Each CDR3 is given with its conserved first and last residue. Each record gives: J gene, V gene, CDR3 protein.

TRBJ2-1 | TRBV4-3 | CASSQDRRAYRGQFF
TRBJ1-2 | TRBV2 | CASSARLLNMGGYTF
TRBJ1-1 | TRBV5-1 | CASSLAGNTEAFF
TRBJ2-7 | TRBV7-9 | CASRRTGLEADEQYF
TRBJ2-3 | TRBV29-1 | CSVGGTGGDTQYF
TRBJ1-5 | TRBV27 | CASRLQGGGQPQHF
TRBJ2-3 | TRBV7-7 | CASSLVSAGLDTQYF
TRBJ2-2 | TRBV9 | CASSSGSDANTGELFF
TRBJ1-1 | TRBV7-8 | CASSTGTVNTEAFF
TRBJ1-5 | TRBV28 | CASSRTRVDSNQPQHF